This T cell receptor beta chain was sequenced during a study of blood T cells in healthy people across ages. Study findings and constraints: Unsorted PBMC material precluded a definitive naive versus antigen-experienced comparison.

Details on this clonotype: Its antigen remains unknown.

PCR was performed a second time for roughly 7 to 12 cycles using a sample-barcoded 5' primer and a J-beta primer mix. TCRdb called the 5' RACE reads again in MiXCR, with one record for every CDR3 protein. The table shows about 1.5 million distinct CDR3 sequences, with about 42% occurring only once. CDR1 and CDR2 from the germline V gene are DFQATT and SNEGSKA (reference sequence). V lost 0 bases to trimming and J lost 4 bases, with 9 bases between them. This CDR3 comprises 14 residues. Isolation recovered at least 6.5 million PBMCs from every sample. The amount of total RNA extracted per sample was at least 5.5 micrograms.

This clonotype was sampled from a woman in her late teens or twenties in good health. The chain uses TRBV20-1 and TRBJ2-2; weak D call: TRBD2 (5 bases). Sequenced sample: blood. CDR3 in DNA: TGCAGTGCTAGAGATGCCCGGGGCACCGGGGAGCTGTTTTTT. Amino acids: CSARDARGTGELFF.